This TCR beta chain is from a study of T-cell reconstitution after alpha-beta-depleted transplantation in children. Study results and caveats: Several patients had high TCRbeta diversity at day 60; it came from surviving recipient T cells and thymic progenitors. From newly produced T cells came most of the T-cell counts and diversity one year after transplant.

Germline V lookup: CDR1 MGHRA, CDR2 YSYEKL. The CDR3 consists of 17 residues. Losses at the gene ends were 0 bases for V and 1 base for J; bases not matched to a gene: 5. This clonotype was recorded at least ten times. Its antigen remains unidentified. TCRbeta library construction was performed incorporating unique molecular identifiers. TCRdb itself ran the PCR reads through MiXCR, one entry per CDR3 protein. This sample has about 160,000 distinct CDR3 sequences; 11% occur once, and the top ten carry 13%. The rearrangement joins TRBV4-1 to TRBJ2-5; 10 bases are shared with TRBD1. This specimen was PBMCs, taken before TCRalphabeta/CD19-depleted stem cell transplant. This TCR was sampled from a boy younger than 10 with acute myeloid leukemia, due to receive a stem cell transplant. CDR3 amino acids: CASSQDPTGGSQETQYF. For the CDR3, the DNA is TGCGCCAGCAGCCAAGACCCGACAGGGGGCAGCCAAGAGACCCAGTACTTC.